The 13 T cell receptor beta chains given below trace back to one sample, sequenced in a study of OX40 agonist ivuxolimab in advanced cancers. Library preparation used the immunoSEQ multiplex PCR assay. Not all clones reach the TCRdb copy of this immuneACCESS table, which keeps in-frame sequences only. Checked studies attribute under half of the gap to unresolved V genes and leave the rest unexplained. Counted in this sample were 60,000 to 70,000 clones; approximately 90% of them appeared once. The ten top clones hold approximately 0.3% of the sample. The material was CD4+ or CD8+ T cells sorted from blood, obtained in a trial of the OX40 agonist ivuxolimab. All receptors derive from an adult with an advanced solid tumor such as melanoma, head and neck, liver or kidney cancer.

The count of this clone is one. This chain connects TRBV5-4 to TRBJ2-1; D unclear. The V and J ends lost 5 bases and 0 bases respectively, with 9 bases between them. Germline V gene data show CDR1 as SGHNT and CDR2 as YYREEE (reference sequence). This CDR3 region has 14 residues. The CDR3 DNA is TGTGCCAGCAGTAATGGCAGCTCCTACAATGAGCAGTTCTTC. This encodes CASSNGSSYNEQFF.

This chain links TRBV5-1 with TRBJ2-5, with D perhaps matching TRBD1 (6 bases). Per germline, CDR1 SGHRS and CDR2 YFSETQ. CDR3 size: 14 residues. V was clipped by 0 bases and J by 4 bases, with 10 bases between them. The CDR3 region is CASSLDRVGETQYF. The CDR3 coding sequence is TGCGCCAGCAGCTTGGACAGGGTCGGAGAGACCCAGTACTTC.

This chain joins TRBV2 and TRBJ2-1; 10 nucleotides line up with TRBD2. V lost 3 bases, J lost 7 bases, and 9 bases stayed unmatched. CDR1 and CDR2 (germline): SNHLY, FYNNEI. This CDR3 region has 16 residues. The chain's CDR3 is CASSDGTSVWKNEQFF. The CDR3 coding sequence is TGTGCCAGCAGTGATGGGACTAGCGTTTGGAAGAATGAGCAGTTCTTC.

The gene calls are TRBV18 and TRBJ1-1; tentatively, D is TRBD1 (6 bases). There are 15 residues in the CDR3. Germline CDR1 reads KGHSH; CDR2 reads LQKENI. The V gene lost 3 bases and the J gene lost 1 base, with 12 bases spanning the gap. CDR3 residues: CASSPLGQQNTEAFF. Written as DNA, the CDR3 is TGTGCCAGCTCACCCCTTGGACAGCAGAACACTGAAGCTTTCTTT.

The rearrangement uses TRBV29-1 and TRBJ1-3; D is possibly TRBD1 (6 bases). There are 13 residues in the CDR3. The germline V gene encodes CDR1 SQVTM and CDR2 ANQGSEA. The V end lost 8 bases, the J end lost 4 bases, and 15 bases lay between the germline ends. In nucleotides, the CDR3 is TGCAGCATCCGGGTCGGGGGCGGAAACACCATATATTTT. Protein product: CSIRVGGGNTIYF.

The rearrangement links TRBV6-6 to TRBJ1-2, with 9 bases identical to TRBD1. The germline gives CDR1 MNHNY, CDR2 SVGAGI (reference sequence). The CDR3 totals 15 residues. Germline trimming cut 6 bases from V and 4 bases from J; bases unmatched to any gene: 9. The DNA for the CDR3 is TGTGCCAGCAGGGACTCCGGGACAGGGACCTATGGCTACACCTTC. It specifies CASRDSGTGTYGYTF.

This chain links TRBV12-5 with TRBJ2-3; 10 positions match TRBD2. The CDR3 has 17 residues. Germline V lookup: CDR1 LGHNT, CDR2 FRNRAP. V shed 2 bases and J 0 bases; nucleotides not matched to a gene: 5. The CDR3 loop is CASGLTRTSGSTDTQYF. CDR3 sequence (DNA): TGTGCTAGTGGTTTGACCCGGACTAGCGGTAGCACAGATACGCAGTATTTT. The whole variable domain, remainder taken from reference TRBV12-5 and TRBJ2-3, is DARVTQTPRHKVTEMGQEVTMRCQPILGHNTVFWYRQTMMQGLELLAYFRNRAPLDDSGMPKDRFSAEMPDATLATLKIQPSEPRDSAVYFCASGLTRTSGSTDTQYFGPGTRLTVL.

V gene TRBV6-5 combines with J gene TRBJ2-7; no clear D gene. V gave up 4 bases and J gave up 2 bases, with 9 bases separating them. CDR1 and CDR2 (germline): MNHEY, SVGAGI. The CDR3 covers 13 residues. The CDR3 sequence is CASSSVRTYEQYF. CDR3 DNA: TGTGCCAGCAGTTCCGTCAGGACCTACGAGCAGTACTTC.

The chain recombines TRBV6-1 with TRBJ2-7, with 8 bases identical to TRBD2. The CDR3 is made up of 14 amino acids. V was pared by 10 bases and J by 2 bases, with 10 bases of the junction left unmatched. Germline V lookup: CDR1 MNHNS, CDR2 SASEGT. For the CDR3, the DNA is TGTGCCACCCGCACGGGACTAGGGACCTACGAGCAGTACTTC. Protein sequence: CATRTGLGTYEQYF.

The chain joins TRBV28 to TRBJ2-3, with 13 bases lining up with TRBD2. CDR1 and CDR2 from the germline V gene are MDHEN and SYDVKM. The CDR3 is 15 amino acids. Trimming took 6 bases from V and 6 from J; bases not matched to a gene: 6. The CDR3: CASSGSTSGRDTQYF. The CDR3 coding sequence is TGTGCCAGCAGCGGATCGACTAGCGGGAGGGATACGCAGTATTTT.

This sequence joins TRBV18 and TRBJ2-3; D might be TRBD2 (6 bases). Trimming cost V 4 bases and J 0 bases, with 17 bases left between them. The CDR3 consists of 17 residues. CDR1 and CDR2 (germline): KGHSH, LQKENI. In DNA form, the CDR3 reads TGTGCCAGCTCACAGGCATTAGCGGAACTTAGCACAGATACGCAGTATTTT. Protein sequence: CASSQALAELSTDTQYF. Complete variable domain (other parts from reference TRBV18 and TRBJ2-3): NAGVMQNPRHLVRRRGQEARLRCSPMKGHSHVYWYRQLPEEGLKFMVYLQKENIIDESGMPKERFSAEFPKEGPSILRIQQVVRGDSAAYFCASSQALAELSTDTQYFGPGTRLTVL.

V is TRBV2 and J is TRBJ1-5; unclear D gene. CDR1 and CDR2 (germline): SNHLY, FYNNEI. V was shortened by 6 bases and J by 7 bases, with 10 bases between the two germline ends. The CDR3 is 12 amino acids. The CDR3 coding sequence is TGTGCCAGCAGCACATTAAGGCAGCCCCAGCATTTT. It translates to CASSTLRQPQHF.

Notes on this clone: This sample includes further DNA sequences coding for the same CDR3. V is TRBV10-3 and J is TRBJ2-2, with D perhaps TRBD2 (6 bases). This CDR3 comprises 14 residues. Trimming removed 6 bases from V and 1 base from J, with 9 bases in between. Germline lookup yields CDR1 ENHRY and CDR2 SYGVKD. The CDR3: CAISGRGNTGELFF. CDR3 bases: TGTGCCATCAGCGGGCGGGGGAACACCGGGGAGCTGTTTTTT.